This T cell receptor beta chain was captured in a study of blood T cell repertoires in COVID-19. Assay: immunoSEQ multiplex PCR; the TCRdb copy retains only in-frame clones and omits some. The sample has about 110,000 clones, more than 80% seen once. The CDR3 has 15 residues. The ends lost 6 bases at V and 5 bases at J; junction bases unmatched: 12. CDR1 is SNHLY, CDR2 FYNNEI, per germline. Sample: peripheral blood. This clonotype originated in a woman aged 50 to 60 with acute or convalescent COVID-19. The rearrangement uses TRBV2 and TRBJ2-5, with 7 bases aligning to TRBD1. The CDR3 bases are TGTGCCAGCAGCGACCTCTACGACAGGGAGGAGACCCAGTACTTC. It specifies CASSDLYDREETQYF.